This TCR beta chain was found in a study of blood T cell repertoires in COVID-19. The repertoire was sequenced with immunoSEQ multiplex PCR; TCRdb's copy has only in-frame clones and lacks some. The repertoire holds 200,000 to 250,000 clones, 88% seen once, with 14% to 15% in the top ten. CDR1 DFQATT and CDR2 SNEGSKA come from the germline V gene (reference sequence). The V end lost 3 bases, the J end lost 1 base, and 14 bases lay between the germline ends. This CDR3 spans 15 amino acids. Source material: PBMCs or T cells enriched from blood (not recorded which). The genes are TRBV20-1 and TRBJ2-3, with TRBD2 as a possible D gene (6 bases). This clonotype was obtained from a woman aged 45-65 years with acute COVID-19. Here the CDR3 DNA reads TGCAGTGCTAGTGTAGCGGCTGTTGGCACAGATACGCAGTATTTT. Amino acids: CSASVAAVGTDTQYF.